The 24 T cell receptor beta chains below all came from one sample that was sequenced in a study of T cell changes during pregnancy in multiple sclerosis. Sequenced by immunoSEQ multiplex PCR; TCRdb stores in-frame clones only, minus some. Of tens of thousands of clones in the sample, around 92% were seen once. Material: peripheral blood, obtained after pregnancy. The receptors were sampled from a female donor in good health, enrolled as a control in a pregnancy study.

V gene TRBV4-3 combines with J gene TRBJ2-7; D ambiguous. CDR3 length: 14 residues. V was trimmed by 0 bases and J by 3 bases, leaving 9 bases between them. CDR1 is LGHNA, CDR2 YSLEER, per germline. CDR3: CASSQELLIYEQYF. DNA of the CDR3: TGCGCCAGCAGCCAAGAGTTACTAATCTACGAGCAGTACTTC.

This rearrangement joins TRBV15 to TRBJ2-7; weak D call: TRBD2 (5 bases). The CDR3 totals 15 residues. V was pared by 1 base and J by 6 bases, with 16 bases between. Germline-derived CDR1 and CDR2 are LNHNV and YYDKDF (reference sequence). The CDR3 DNA is TGTGCCACCAGCAGAGGAGCGGCAGTATGGGGCGAGCAGTACTTC. This gives the protein CATSRGAAVWGEQYF. The full variable domain, in which reference TRBV15 and TRBJ2-7 provide the parts outside the CDR3, is DAMVIQNPRYQVTQFGKPVTLSCSQTLNHNVMYWYQQKSSQAPKLLFHYYDKDFNNEADTPDNFQSRRPNTSFCFLDIRSPGLGDTAMYLCATSRGAAVWGEQYFGPGTRLTVT.

This rearrangement joins TRBV4-2 to TRBJ1-2; D is unresolved. CDR3 length: 12 amino acids. Trimming shortened V by 1 base and J by 8 bases, and 8 bases separated the two germline ends. The V gene's germline CDR1 is LGHNA and CDR2 YNFKEQ. The CDR3 nucleotides read TGTGCCAGCAGCCAAGTGGGCGTAGGCTACACCTTC. It codes for CASSQVGVGYTF.

This clone has just a few counts. V usage is TRBV9 and J usage is TRBJ2-7; 9 bases align to TRBD1. CDR3 length equals 16 residues. CDR1 and CDR2 (germline): SGDLS, YYNGEE. The J segment lost 1 base and the V segment lost 0 bases, leaving 5 bases of the junction unmatched. The CDR3 region is CASSVDPGQGSYEQYF. In nucleotides, the CDR3 is TGTGCCAGCAGCGTAGATCCGGGACAGGGATCCTACGAGCAGTACTTC. The full variable domain, rest sourced from reference TRBV9 and TRBJ2-7, is DSGVTQTPKHLITATGQRVTLRCSPRSGDLSVYWYQQSLDQGLQFLIQYYNGEERAKGNILERFSAQQFPDLHSELNLSSLELGDSALYFCASSVDPGQGSYEQYFGPGTRLTVT.

This clone was counted a single time. This sequence joins TRBV7-9 and TRBJ2-5; TRBD1 matches 7 bases. After removal of 5 bases from V and 5 bases from J, the junction contained 8 bases not matched to a gene. The CDR3 spans 14 residues. CDR1 is SEHNR, CDR2 FQNEAQ, per germline (reference sequence). The DNA of the CDR3 is TGTGCCAGCAGCCCGCGACAGGGTTGGGAGACCCAGTACTTC. Protein product: CASSPRQGWETQYF.

The sample holds many counts of this clone. The chain couples TRBV2 to TRBJ2-7; possibly TRBD2 for D (6 bases). The CDR3 runs to 16 residues. Trimming removed 7 bases from V and 2 bases from J, with 21 bases in between. CDR1 is SNHLY and CDR2 is FYNNEI in the germline V gene. The CDR3 protein is CASTPREGDSPYEQYF. Written as DNA, the CDR3 is TGTGCCAGCACCCCCCGGGAAGGGGACTCGCCCTACGAGCAGTACTTC.

V and J are TRBV9 and TRBJ2-5; D might be TRBD2 (6 bases). Germline CDR1 and CDR2: SGDLS and YYNGEE. The V end lost 3 bases, the J end lost 5 bases, and 14 bases lay between the germline ends. CDR3 length: 14 residues. The DNA for the CDR3 is TGTGCCAGCAGCGCCTCTCTAGCGATCGAGACCCAGTACTTC. Protein product: CASSASLAIETQYF.

The chain recombines TRBV7-9 with TRBJ1-2, with D possibly TRBD1 on 6 matching bases. Trimming cost V 2 bases and J 5 bases, with 15 bases left between them. The germline gives CDR1 SEHNR, CDR2 FQNEAQ (reference sequence). CDR3 size: 15 residues. This CDR3 reads CASSLKWEGVYGYTF. CDR3 coding DNA: TGTGCCAGCAGCTTAAAGTGGGAGGGGGTTTATGGCTACACCTTC.

The rearrangement joins TRBV6-5 to TRBJ1-2, with 7 bases lining up with TRBD1. The germline V gene encodes CDR1 MNHEY and CDR2 SVGAGI. The CDR3 is 16 residues long. V gave up 4 bases and J gave up 8 bases; unmatched junction bases: 16. The CDR3 sequence: CASSFRGTAPQSGYTF. The CDR3 nucleotides read TGTGCCAGCAGTTTCCGTGGGACAGCTCCTCAGTCCGGCTACACCTTC.

The J gene is TRBJ1-2, the V gene TRBV27, with a weak D call TRBD1 (6 bases). This CDR3 has 13 amino acids. V lost 5 bases, J lost 5 bases, and 12 bases lay in between. CDR1 and CDR2 from the germline V gene are MNHEY and SMNVEV (reference sequence). The CDR3 sequence: CASSPNQGYGYTF. The CDR3 DNA follows: TGTGCCAGCAGTCCTAACCAGGGGTATGGCTACACCTTC.

The chain is built from TRBV4-2 and TRBJ1-2, with D hard to call. V shed 0 bases and J shed 2 bases, with 7 bases lying between them. The V gene's germline CDR1 is LGHNA and CDR2 YNFKEQ. The CDR3 runs to 14 residues. CDR3 nucleotides: TGTGCCAGCAGCCAAGATAGCCGGAACTATGGCTACACCTTC. This sequence encodes CASSQDSRNYGYTF.

The V gene is TRBV6-6, the J gene TRBJ1-6, with 10 bases lining up with TRBD1. V dropped 5 bases and J dropped 9; count of bases not matched to a gene: 10. Germline loops: CDR1 MNHNY, CDR2 SVGAGI (reference sequence). The CDR3 runs to 16 residues. CDR3 DNA sequence: TGTGCCAGCAGTCGACAGGGGGCGGAAGGGTCTTCACCCCTCCACTTT. It yields the protein CASSRQGAEGSSPLHF.

The chain employs TRBV5-4 and TRBJ2-7; D remains unclear. Germline V gives CDR1 SGHNT, CDR2 YYREEE (reference sequence). The CDR3 covers 11 residues. The ends were cut back, 0 bases at V and 7 bases at J, with 5 bases in the middle. CDR3 loop: CASSLGGEQYF. In DNA, the CDR3 is TGTGCCAGCAGCTTGGGAGGAGAGCAGTACTTC. Full variable domain (outside the CDR3, taken from reference TRBV5-4 and TRBJ2-7): ETGVTQSPTHLIKTRGQQVTLRCSSQSGHNTVSWYQQALGQGPQFIFQYYREEENGRGNFPPRFSGLQFPNYSSELNVNALELDDSALYLCASSLGGEQYFGPGTRLTVT.

This sequence joins TRBV6-6 and TRBJ2-1; unclear D gene. Germline CDR1 reads MNHNY; CDR2 reads SVGAGI (reference sequence). CDR3 length equals 13 residues. Trimming removed 6 bases at V and 0 bases at J, with 6 bases between. The CDR3 sequence is CASSLSSYNEQFF. The CDR3 nucleotides are TGTGCCAGCAGCCTGAGCTCCTACAATGAGCAGTTCTTC.

The chain combines TRBV30 with TRBJ2-7; D gene unclear. Germline V CDR1 and CDR2: GTSNPN, SVGIG (reference sequence). This CDR3 has 12 residues. The V end lost 3 bases, the J end lost 6 bases, and 12 bases lay between the germline ends. CDR3: CAWSATPGEQYF. CDR3 bases: TGTGCCTGGAGCGCAACCCCGGGCGAGCAGTACTTC.

This chain uses TRBV7-2 with TRBJ1-4; D not certain. Germline CDR1 and CDR2: SGHTA and FQGNSA. This CDR3 is 15 amino acids long. Trimming left V 5 bases short and J 4 bases short, with 14 bases between. DNA of the CDR3: TGTGCCAGCAGCCGCGTGGCAGCGGTTAATGAAAAACTGTTTTTT. Protein: CASSRVAAVNEKLFF.

The chain combines TRBV28 with TRBJ1-2, with D possibly being TRBD1 (6 bases). V was cut by 6 bases and J by 6 bases, with 14 bases left in between. In germline, CDR1 is MDHEN, CDR2 SYDVKM. The CDR3 spans 13 residues. In nucleotides, the CDR3 is TGTGCCAGCAGCCCAGGGGTTAATAATGGCTACACCTTC. Its translation: CASSPGVNNGYTF.

This clone showed up just once. The chain couples TRBV7-2 to TRBJ1-4, with D unresolved. Germline lookup yields CDR1 SGHTA and CDR2 FQGNSA. Trimming removed 3 bases from V and 1 base from J, with 6 bases in between. The CDR3 is made up of 14 amino acids. The CDR3 DNA follows: TGTGCCAGCAGCTTGGCAGGAACTAATGAAAAACTGTTTTTT. It encodes CASSLAGTNEKLFF.

The V call is TRBV11-3, the J call TRBJ2-1, with 13 bases lining up with TRBD2. The CDR3 has 15 amino acids. J gave up 7 bases and V 5 bases, and 5 bases lay outside the gene matches. The germline V gene has CDR1 SGHNT and CDR2 YENEEA. Here the CDR3 reads CASSPKTSGGNEQFF. CDR3 coding DNA: TGTGCCAGCAGCCCAAAGACTAGCGGGGGGAATGAGCAGTTCTTC.

The CDR3 DNA is TGCGCCAGCAGCCAACAGACAGGGGGGGATCGTAACTATGGCTACACCTTC. Translation: CASSQQTGGDRNYGYTF. The V call is TRBV4-1, the J call TRBJ1-2, with 9 nucleotides matching TRBD1. This CDR3 is 17 amino acids long. V lost 2 bases, J lost 1 base, and 8 bases stayed unmatched. Germline V lookup: CDR1 MGHRA, CDR2 YSYEKL.

The chain employs TRBV7-3 and TRBJ2-3; a weak D match, TRBD2 (6 bases). There are 14 residues in the CDR3. The V and J ends lost 6 bases and 0 bases respectively, with 10 bases between them. The germline CDR1 and CDR2 sequences are SGHTA and FQGTGA. The CDR3 sequence is CASSPGLSTDTQYF. CDR3 bases: TGTGCCAGCAGTCCGGGACTGAGCACAGATACGCAGTATTTT.

The V call is TRBV5-1, the J call TRBJ2-1; the D gene is possibly TRBD2 (6 bases). This CDR3 comprises 13 residues. V was clipped by 2 bases and J by 7 bases, with 10 bases between them. The germline CDR1 and CDR2 sequences are SGHRS and YFSETQ. The CDR3 region is CASSFSGGNEQFF. CDR3 DNA sequence: TGCGCCAGCAGCTTTAGTGGAGGGAATGAGCAGTTCTTC.

J is TRBJ2-2 and V is TRBV25-1, with no clear D. The CDR3 contains 14 residues. Trimming removed 1 base from V and 3 bases from J, with 6 bases in between. Germline CDR1 reads MGHDK; CDR2 reads SYGVNS. The CDR3 DNA reads as TGTGCCAGCAGTGAATCCCGCGACACCGGGGAGCTGTTTTTT. Amino acids: CASSESRDTGELFF.

This rearrangement joins TRBV9 to TRBJ2-3, with 9 bases fitting TRBD1. The CDR3 is 14 amino acids. Per germline, CDR1 SGDLS and CDR2 YYNGEE. V gave up 2 bases and J gave up 4 bases; unmatched junction bases: 2. CDR3 sequence: CASSVGQGPDTQYF. Written as DNA, the CDR3 is TGTGCCAGCAGCGTGGGACAGGGTCCAGATACGCAGTATTTT.